The rows below give T cell receptor beta chains drawn from one sample of a study of beta chain features in type 1 diabetes. Method: immunoSEQ multiplex PCR; TCRdb's copy keeps in-frame clones and lacks some. The sample has roughly 610,000 clones; around 16% are singletons. Sequencing input: naive CD4+ T cells from blood. Source of these receptors: a man between 18 and 35 years old in good health. Each CDR3 is given with its conserved first and last residue. The order of the fields is CDR3 protein, CDR3 DNA, clone size, D gene, J gene, V gene. The D gene is left open where the match is weak. Clone size is given for some rows only: seen once, a few or many times, or a class if the clone is expanded.

CDR3aa: CASSSNSGTANTDTQYF
CDR3nt: TGTGCCAGCAGCTCCAACTCCGGGACAGCGAACACAGATACGCAGTATTTT
abundance: .
d_gene: TRBD1
j_gene: TRBJ2-3
v_gene: TRBV7-3

CDR3aa: CASSPPNAASYEQYF
CDR3nt: TGTGCCAGCTCACCACCCAACGCTGCCTCTTACGAGCAGTACTTC
abundance: .
d_gene: .
j_gene: TRBJ2-7
v_gene: TRBV18

CDR3aa: CASSTALGLGNTEAFF
CDR3nt: TGTGCCAGCAGCACAGCTCTGGGTCTAGGGAACACTGAAGCTTTCTTT
abundance: few
d_gene: .
j_gene: TRBJ1-1
v_gene: TRBV7-9

CDR3aa: CSAPHNYGYTF
CDR3nt: TGCAGTGCCCCTCATAACTATGGCTACACCTTC
abundance: .
d_gene: .
j_gene: TRBJ1-2
v_gene: TRBV20-1

CDR3aa: CASSLQYADTQYF
CDR3nt: TGTGCCAGCAGCTTACAGTATGCAGATACGCAGTATTTT
abundance: .
d_gene: .
j_gene: TRBJ2-3
v_gene: TRBV7-3

CDR3aa: CASSRYRENTGELFF
CDR3nt: TGCGCCAGCAGCCGTTACAGGGAAAACACCGGGGAGCTGTTTTTT
abundance: once
d_gene: .
j_gene: TRBJ2-2
v_gene: TRBV4-1

CDR3aa: CASSLLSQGETQYF
CDR3nt: TGTGCCAGCAGCTTATTGTCCCAGGGGGAGACCCAGTACTTC
abundance: .
d_gene: .
j_gene: TRBJ2-5
v_gene: TRBV7-8

CDR3aa: CASSLAGLSTDTQYF
CDR3nt: TGCGCCAGCAGCTTGGCCGGGCTAAGCACAGATACGCAGTATTTT
abundance: .
d_gene: .
j_gene: TRBJ2-3
v_gene: TRBV5-1

CDR3aa: CASSRTTGGNEKLFF
CDR3nt: TGCGCCAGCAGCCGAACGACAGGGGGAAATGAAAAACTGTTTTTT
abundance: .
d_gene: TRBD1
j_gene: TRBJ1-4
v_gene: TRBV4-3

CDR3aa: CASSLGPSTYEQYF
CDR3nt: TGTGCCAGCAGTTTAGGGCCGTCTACCTACGAGCAGTACTTC
abundance: few
d_gene: .
j_gene: TRBJ2-7
v_gene: TRBV28

CDR3aa: CASSERAEQYF
CDR3nt: TGTGCCAGCAGTGAAAGGGCAGAGCAGTACTTC
abundance: .
d_gene: .
j_gene: TRBJ2-7
v_gene: TRBV2

CDR3aa: CASSLRRETQYF
CDR3nt: TGTGCCAGCAGTTTAAGGAGAGAGACCCAGTACTTC
abundance: few
d_gene: .
j_gene: TRBJ2-5
v_gene: TRBV28

CDR3aa: CASSPLAGGPYEQYF
CDR3nt: TGTGCCAGCTCACCACTTGCGGGAGGGCCCTACGAGCAGTACTTC
abundance: few
d_gene: TRBD2
j_gene: TRBJ2-7
v_gene: TRBV18

CDR3aa: CASSLQGTEAFF
CDR3nt: TGCGCCAGCAGTCTACAGGGCACTGAAGCTTTCTTT
abundance: few
d_gene: .
j_gene: TRBJ1-1
v_gene: TRBV4-3

CDR3aa: CASSVAPHTDTQYF
CDR3nt: TGTGCCAGCAGCGTAGCTCCTCATACAGATACGCAGTATTTT
abundance: few
d_gene: .
j_gene: TRBJ2-3
v_gene: TRBV9

CDR3aa: CASSPYSNQPQHF
CDR3nt: TGTGCCAGCAGCCCTTATAGCAATCAGCCCCAGCATTTT
abundance: few
d_gene: .
j_gene: TRBJ1-5
v_gene: TRBV7-9

CDR3aa: CASSLGGRSYEQYF
CDR3nt: TGTGCCAGCAGCTTAGGGGGCCGGTCCTACGAGCAGTACTTC
abundance: .
d_gene: .
j_gene: TRBJ2-7
v_gene: TRBV7-2

CDR3aa: CASSQKSSPYNEQFF
CDR3nt: TGTGCCAGCAGCCAGAAGTCATCCCCTTACAATGAGCAGTTCTTC
abundance: few
d_gene: .
j_gene: TRBJ2-1
v_gene: TRBV9

CDR3aa: CASRVGSFYGYTF
CDR3nt: TGTGCCAGCAGGGTGGGCAGCTTCTATGGCTACACCTTC
abundance: .
d_gene: .
j_gene: TRBJ1-2
v_gene: TRBV5-6

CDR3aa: CASSLQGAGGTDTQYF
CDR3nt: TGTGCCAGCAGCCTTCAGGGGGCTGGGGGCACAGATACGCAGTATTTT
abundance: .
d_gene: TRBD1
j_gene: TRBJ2-3
v_gene: TRBV7-3

CDR3aa: CASTSFGGQGAYGYTF
CDR3nt: TGTGCCAGTACATCCTTCGGGGGCCAGGGGGCATATGGCTACACCTTC
abundance: .
d_gene: TRBD1
j_gene: TRBJ1-2
v_gene: TRBV19

CDR3aa: CASSQPGGSCSSYEQYF
CDR3nt: TGCGCCAGCAGCCAACCCGGAGGTAGCTGCAGCTCCTACGAGCAGTACTTC
abundance: few
d_gene: .
j_gene: TRBJ2-7
v_gene: TRBV4-3

CDR3aa: CAIREQGVDTYEQYF
CDR3nt: TGTGCCATCAGGGAACAGGGGGTTGACACCTACGAGCAGTACTTC
abundance: few
d_gene: TRBD1
j_gene: TRBJ2-7
v_gene: TRBV10-3

CDR3aa: CASSLALVSGNTIYF
CDR3nt: TGCGCCAGCAGCTTGGCCCTCGTCTCTGGAAACACCATATATTTT
abundance: .
d_gene: .
j_gene: TRBJ1-3
v_gene: TRBV5-1

CDR3aa: CAVKGPTEAFF
CDR3nt: TGTGCCGTCAAGGGGCCCACTGAAGCTTTCTTT
abundance: .
d_gene: .
j_gene: TRBJ1-1
v_gene: TRBV6-5

CDR3aa: CASSQVFGPAFF
CDR3nt: TGCGCCAGCAGCCAAGTCTTCGGTCCAGCTTTCTTT
abundance: few
d_gene: .
j_gene: TRBJ1-1
v_gene: TRBV4-1

CDR3aa: CSYPAIAGTDTQYF
CDR3nt: TGCAGCTACCCAGCAATCGCTGGCACAGATACGCAGTATTTT
abundance: few
d_gene: .
j_gene: TRBJ2-3
v_gene: TRBV29-1

CDR3aa: CSARHVYEQYF
CDR3nt: TGCAGCGCCCGACACGTCTACGAGCAGTACTTC
abundance: .
d_gene: .
j_gene: TRBJ2-7
v_gene: TRBV29-1

CDR3aa: CASPPRDRVADTQYF
CDR3nt: TGTGCCTCCCCGCCGAGGGACAGGGTTGCAGATACGCAGTATTTT
abundance: .
d_gene: TRBD1
j_gene: TRBJ2-3
v_gene: TRBV28